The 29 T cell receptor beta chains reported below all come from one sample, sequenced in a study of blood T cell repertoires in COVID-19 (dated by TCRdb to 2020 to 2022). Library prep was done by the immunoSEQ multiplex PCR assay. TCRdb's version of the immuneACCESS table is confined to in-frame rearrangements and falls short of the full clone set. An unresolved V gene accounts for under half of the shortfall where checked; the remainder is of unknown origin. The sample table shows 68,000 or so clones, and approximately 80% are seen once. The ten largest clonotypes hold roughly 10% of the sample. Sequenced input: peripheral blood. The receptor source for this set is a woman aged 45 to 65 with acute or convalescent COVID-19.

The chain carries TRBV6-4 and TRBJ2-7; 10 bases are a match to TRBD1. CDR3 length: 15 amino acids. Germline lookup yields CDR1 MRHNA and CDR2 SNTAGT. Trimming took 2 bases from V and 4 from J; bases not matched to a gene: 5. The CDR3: CASSDKDRGWYEQYF. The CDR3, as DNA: TGTGCCAGCAGTGACAAGGACAGGGGGTGGTACGAGCAGTACTTC.

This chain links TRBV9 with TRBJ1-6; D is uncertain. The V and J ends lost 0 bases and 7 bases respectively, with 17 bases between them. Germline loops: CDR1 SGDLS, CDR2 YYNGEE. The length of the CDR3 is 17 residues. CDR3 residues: CASSVDPTGIPNSPLHF. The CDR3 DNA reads TGTGCCAGCAGCGTAGATCCCACGGGGATACCAAATTCACCCCTCCACTTT.

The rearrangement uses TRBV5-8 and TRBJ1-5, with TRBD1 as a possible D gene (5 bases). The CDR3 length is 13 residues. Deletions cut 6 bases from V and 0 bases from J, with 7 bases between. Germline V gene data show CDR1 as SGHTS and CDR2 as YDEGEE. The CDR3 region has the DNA TGTGCCAGCAACCAGGGTAGCAATCAGCCCCAGCATTTT. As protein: CASNQGSNQPQHF.

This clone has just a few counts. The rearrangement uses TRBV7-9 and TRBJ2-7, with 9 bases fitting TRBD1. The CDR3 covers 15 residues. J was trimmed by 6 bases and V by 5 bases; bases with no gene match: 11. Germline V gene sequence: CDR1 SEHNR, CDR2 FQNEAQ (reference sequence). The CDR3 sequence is CASSRVGQGKFEQYF. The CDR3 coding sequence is TGTGCCAGCAGCAGGGTTGGACAGGGGAAGTTCGAGCAGTACTTC.

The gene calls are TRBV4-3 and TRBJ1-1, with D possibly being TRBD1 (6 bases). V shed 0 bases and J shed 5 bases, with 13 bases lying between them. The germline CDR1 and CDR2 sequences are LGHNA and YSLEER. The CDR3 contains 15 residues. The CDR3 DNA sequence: TGCGCCAGCAGCCAAGATCTCCAGGGGTGGACTGAAGCTTTCTTT. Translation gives CASSQDLQGWTEAFF.

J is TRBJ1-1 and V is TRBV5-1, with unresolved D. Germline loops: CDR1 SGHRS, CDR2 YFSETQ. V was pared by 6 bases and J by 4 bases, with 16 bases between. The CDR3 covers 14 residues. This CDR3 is CASTWEGSVTEAFF. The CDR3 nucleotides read TGCGCCAGCACATGGGAGGGCTCGGTCACTGAAGCTTTCTTT.

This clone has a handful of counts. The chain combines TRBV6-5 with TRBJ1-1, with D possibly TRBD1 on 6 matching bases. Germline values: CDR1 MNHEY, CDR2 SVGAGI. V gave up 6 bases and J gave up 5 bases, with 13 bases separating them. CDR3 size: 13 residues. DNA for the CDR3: TGTGCCAGCAGACAGGAGGGGGGGACTGAAGCTTTCTTT. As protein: CASRQEGGTEAFF.

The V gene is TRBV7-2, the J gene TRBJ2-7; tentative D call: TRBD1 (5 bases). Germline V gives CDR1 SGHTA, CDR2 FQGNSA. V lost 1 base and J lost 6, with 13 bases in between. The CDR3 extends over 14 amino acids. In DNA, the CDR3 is TGTGCCAGCAGCTTAGAGCGTCAGGGCATCGAGCAGTACTTC. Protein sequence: CASSLERQGIEQYF.

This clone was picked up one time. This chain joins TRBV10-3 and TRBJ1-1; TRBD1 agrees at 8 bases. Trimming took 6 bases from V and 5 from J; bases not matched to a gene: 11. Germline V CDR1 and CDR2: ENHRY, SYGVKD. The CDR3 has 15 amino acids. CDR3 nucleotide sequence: TGTGCCATCAGCGACCGACAGGGGTTGGGGACTGAAGCTTTCTTT. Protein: CAISDRQGLGTEAFF.

The CDR3 sequence is CASSQDQGYSGNTIYF. The CDR3 DNA sequence: TGCGCCAGCAGCCAAGATCAGGGGTACTCTGGAAACACCATATATTTT. The rearrangement uses TRBV4-1 and TRBJ1-3; a weak D match, TRBD1 (6 bases). This CDR3 is 16 amino acids long. Germline V lookup: CDR1 MGHRA, CDR2 YSYEKL. Between the trimmed V and J ends, which lost 0 bases and 0 bases, there was a span of 9 bases.

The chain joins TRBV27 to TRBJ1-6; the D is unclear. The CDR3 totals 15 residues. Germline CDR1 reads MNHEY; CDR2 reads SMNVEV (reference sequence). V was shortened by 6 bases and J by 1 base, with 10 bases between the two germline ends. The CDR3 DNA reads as TGTGCCAGCAGCAATAGAGGGTCCTATAATTCACCCCTCCACTTT. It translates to CASSNRGSYNSPLHF.

The CDR3 sequence is CASSLGGASGLQETQYF. Here the CDR3 DNA reads TGTGCCAGCAGCTTAGGGGGGGCTAGCGGGCTACAAGAGACCCAGTACTTC. The V call is TRBV7-9, the J call TRBJ2-5; 8 bases agree with TRBD2. The germline CDR1 and CDR2 sequences are SEHNR and FQNEAQ (reference sequence). V lost 1 base, J lost 2 bases, and 9 bases stayed unmatched. The CDR3 sequence is 17 residues long.

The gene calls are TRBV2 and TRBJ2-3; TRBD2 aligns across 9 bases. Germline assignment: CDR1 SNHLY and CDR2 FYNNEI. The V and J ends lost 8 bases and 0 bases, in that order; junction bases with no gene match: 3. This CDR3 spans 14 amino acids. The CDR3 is CASQAGGSTDTQYF. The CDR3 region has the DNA TGTGCCAGCCAAGCGGGAGGAAGCACAGATACGCAGTATTTT.

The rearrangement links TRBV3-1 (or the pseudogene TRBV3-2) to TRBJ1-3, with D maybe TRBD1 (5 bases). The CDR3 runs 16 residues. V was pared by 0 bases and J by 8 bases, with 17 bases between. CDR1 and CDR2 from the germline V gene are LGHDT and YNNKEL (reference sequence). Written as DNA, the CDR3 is TGTGCCAGCAGCCAAGATTCAGGACCCGTCAGGGACACCATATATTTT. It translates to CASSQDSGPVRDTIYF.

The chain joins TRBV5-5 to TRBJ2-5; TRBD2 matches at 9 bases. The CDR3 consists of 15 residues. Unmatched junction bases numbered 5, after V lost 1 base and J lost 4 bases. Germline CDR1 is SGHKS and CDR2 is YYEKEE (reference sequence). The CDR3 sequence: CASSLLAGVLETQYF. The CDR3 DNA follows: TGTGCCAGCAGCTTGTTAGCGGGGGTTCTAGAGACCCAGTACTTC.

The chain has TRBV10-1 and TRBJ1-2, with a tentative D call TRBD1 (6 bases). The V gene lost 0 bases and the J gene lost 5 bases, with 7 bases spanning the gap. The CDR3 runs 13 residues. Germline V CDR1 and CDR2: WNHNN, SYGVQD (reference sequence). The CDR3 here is CASSESGQYGYTF. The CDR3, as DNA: TGCGCCAGCAGTGAGTCGGGACAATATGGCTACACCTTC.

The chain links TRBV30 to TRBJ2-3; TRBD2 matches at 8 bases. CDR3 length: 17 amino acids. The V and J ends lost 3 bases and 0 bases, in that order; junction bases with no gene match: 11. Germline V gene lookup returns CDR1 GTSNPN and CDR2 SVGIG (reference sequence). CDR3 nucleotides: TGTGCCTGGAGGGAATTTAGAGCGGGGGCTAGCACAGATACGCAGTATTTT. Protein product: CAWREFRAGASTDTQYF.

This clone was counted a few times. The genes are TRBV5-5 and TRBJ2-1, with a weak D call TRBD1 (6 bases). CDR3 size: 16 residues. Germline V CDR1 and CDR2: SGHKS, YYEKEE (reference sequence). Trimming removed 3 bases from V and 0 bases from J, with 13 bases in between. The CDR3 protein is CASSSNQGSSYNEQFF. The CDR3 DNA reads TGTGCCAGCAGCTCCAACCAGGGGAGCTCCTACAATGAGCAGTTCTTC.

This CDR3 is CASRAGTGVGYEQYF. CDR3 DNA sequence: TGTGCCAGTAGGGCCGGGACAGGGGTCGGATACGAGCAGTACTTC. The chain combines TRBV19 with TRBJ2-7; 10 bases match TRBD1. This CDR3 is 15 amino acids long. The ends lost 6 bases at V and 4 bases at J; junction bases unmatched: 9. From germline, CDR1 is LNHDA and CDR2 SQIVND (reference sequence).

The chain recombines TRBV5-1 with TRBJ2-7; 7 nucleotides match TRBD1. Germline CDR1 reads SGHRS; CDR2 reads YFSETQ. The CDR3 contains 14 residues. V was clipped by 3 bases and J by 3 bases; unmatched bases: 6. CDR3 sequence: CASSSRDSFYEQYF. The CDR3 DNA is TGCGCCAGCAGCTCCCGGGACAGTTTCTACGAGCAGTACTTC.

The CDR3: CASSQSRVTNYGYTF. In DNA, the CDR3 is TGTGCCAGCAGCCAATCCAGGGTTACTAACTATGGCTACACCTTC. The rearrangement joins TRBV2 to TRBJ1-2, with D possibly TRBD1 on 5 matching bases. V was clipped by 6 bases and J by 0 bases, with 14 bases between them. This CDR3 is built from 15 residues. Looked up from germline, CDR1 is SNHLY and CDR2 is FYNNEI.

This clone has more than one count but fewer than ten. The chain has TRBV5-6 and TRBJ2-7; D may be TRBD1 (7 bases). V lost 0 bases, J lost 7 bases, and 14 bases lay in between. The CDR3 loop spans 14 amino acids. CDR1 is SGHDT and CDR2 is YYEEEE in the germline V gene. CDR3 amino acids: CASSLAGGSLEQYF. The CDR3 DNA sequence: TGTGCCAGCAGCTTGGCAGGGGGGAGCCTGGAGCAGTACTTC.

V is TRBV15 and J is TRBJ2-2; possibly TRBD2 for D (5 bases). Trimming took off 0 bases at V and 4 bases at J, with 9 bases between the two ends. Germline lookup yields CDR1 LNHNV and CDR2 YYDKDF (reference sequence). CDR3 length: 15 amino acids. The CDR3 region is CATSRDGRGTGELFF. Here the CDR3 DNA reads TGTGCCACCAGCAGAGATGGACGGGGCACCGGGGAGCTGTTTTTT.

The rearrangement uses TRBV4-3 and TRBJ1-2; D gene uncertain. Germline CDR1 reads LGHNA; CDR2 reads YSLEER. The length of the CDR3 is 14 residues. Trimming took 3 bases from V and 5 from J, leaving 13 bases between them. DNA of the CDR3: TGCGCCAGCAGCCAGGAGTACACGGATTATGGCTACACCTTC. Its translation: CASSQEYTDYGYTF.

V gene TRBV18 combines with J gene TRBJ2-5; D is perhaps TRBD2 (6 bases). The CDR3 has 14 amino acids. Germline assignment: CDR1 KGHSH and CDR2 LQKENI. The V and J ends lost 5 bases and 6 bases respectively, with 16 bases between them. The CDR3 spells CASSSSVSQKTQYF. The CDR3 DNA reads TGTGCCAGCTCATCTAGCGTCTCACAGAAGACCCAGTACTTC.

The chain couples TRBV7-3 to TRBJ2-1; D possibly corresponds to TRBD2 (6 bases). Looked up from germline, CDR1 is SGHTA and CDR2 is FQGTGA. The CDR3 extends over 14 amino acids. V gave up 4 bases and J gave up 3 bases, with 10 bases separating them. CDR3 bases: TGTGCCAGCAGCTCGGGCGGGAACTACAATGAGCAGTTCTTC. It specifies CASSSGGNYNEQFF. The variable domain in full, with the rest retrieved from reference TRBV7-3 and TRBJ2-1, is GAGVSQTPSNKVTEKGKYVELRCDPISGHTALYWYRQSLGQGPEFLIYFQGTGAADDSGLPNDRFFAVRPEGSVSTLKIQRTERGDSAVYLCASSSGGNYNEQFFGPGTRLTVL.

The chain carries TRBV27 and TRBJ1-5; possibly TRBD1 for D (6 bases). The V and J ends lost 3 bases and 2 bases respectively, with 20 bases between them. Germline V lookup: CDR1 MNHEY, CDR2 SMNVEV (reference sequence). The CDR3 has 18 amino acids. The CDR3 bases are TGTGCCAGCAGTTTTTACACCCCCCGAGGGGGGGGCAATCAGCCCCAGCATTTT. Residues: CASSFYTPRGGGNQPQHF.

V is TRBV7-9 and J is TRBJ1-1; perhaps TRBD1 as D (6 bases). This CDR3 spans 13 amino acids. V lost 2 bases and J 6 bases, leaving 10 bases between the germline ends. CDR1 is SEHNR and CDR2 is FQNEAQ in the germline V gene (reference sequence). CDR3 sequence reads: CASSLRQESEAFF. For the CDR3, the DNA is TGTGCCAGCAGCTTACGACAGGAATCTGAAGCTTTCTTT.

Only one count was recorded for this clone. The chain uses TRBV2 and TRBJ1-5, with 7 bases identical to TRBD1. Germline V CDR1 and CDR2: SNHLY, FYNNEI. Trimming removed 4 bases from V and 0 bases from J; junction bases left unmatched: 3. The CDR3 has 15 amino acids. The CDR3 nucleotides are TGTGCCAGCAGTGCGGGACAGCTTAGCAATCAGCCCCAGCATTTT. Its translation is CASSAGQLSNQPQHF. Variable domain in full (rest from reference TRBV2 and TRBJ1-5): EPEVTQTPSHQVTQMGQEVILRCVPISNHLYFYWYRQILGQKVEFLVSFYNNEISEKSEIFDDQFSVERPDGSNFTLKIRSTKLEDSAMYFCASSAGQLSNQPQHFGDGTRLSIL.